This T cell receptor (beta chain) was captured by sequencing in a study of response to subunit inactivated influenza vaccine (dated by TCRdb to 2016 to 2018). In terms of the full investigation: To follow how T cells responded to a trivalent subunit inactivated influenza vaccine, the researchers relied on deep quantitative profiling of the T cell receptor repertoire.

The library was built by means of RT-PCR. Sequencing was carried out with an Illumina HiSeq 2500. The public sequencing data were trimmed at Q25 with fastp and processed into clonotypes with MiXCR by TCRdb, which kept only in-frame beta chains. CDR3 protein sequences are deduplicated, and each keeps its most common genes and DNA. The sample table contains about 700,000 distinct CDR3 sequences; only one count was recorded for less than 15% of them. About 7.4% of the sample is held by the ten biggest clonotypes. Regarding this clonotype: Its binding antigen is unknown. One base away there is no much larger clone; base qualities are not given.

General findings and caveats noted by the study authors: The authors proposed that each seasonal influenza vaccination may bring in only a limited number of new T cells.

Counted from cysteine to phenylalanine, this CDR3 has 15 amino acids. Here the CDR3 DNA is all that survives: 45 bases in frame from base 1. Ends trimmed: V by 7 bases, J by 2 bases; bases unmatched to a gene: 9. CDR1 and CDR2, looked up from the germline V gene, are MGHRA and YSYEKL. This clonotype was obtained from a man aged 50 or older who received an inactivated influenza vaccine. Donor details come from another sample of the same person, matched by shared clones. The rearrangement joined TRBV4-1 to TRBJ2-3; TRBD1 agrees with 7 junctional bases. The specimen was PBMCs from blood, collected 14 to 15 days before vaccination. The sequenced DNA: TGCGCCAGCACCTTACAGGGGATATACACAGATACGCAGTATTTT. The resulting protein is CASTLQGIYTDTQYF.